These 3 T cell receptor beta chains share one sample of origin, sequenced in a study of cytomegalovirus exposure and HLA in healthy donors. The PCR used 60 Vbeta and 13 Jbeta primers. Libraries were prepared by immunoSEQ multiplex PCR; TCRdb keeps only in-frame clonotypes and omits some of them. The top ten hold 1.5% to 2% of the sample, which has under 200,000 clones, roughly four fifths seen once. Source material: PBMCs. These receptor sequences come from a woman aged 18-29 years in good health and CMV-seronegative.

The chain employs TRBV7-6 and TRBJ1-3; perhaps TRBD1 as D (6 bases). CDR3 length equals 15 residues. V lost 5 bases and J 4 bases, leaving 15 bases between the germline ends. Germline V gene sequence: CDR1 SGHVS, CDR2 FNYEAQ. The CDR3 region is CASSPFTGSGNTIYF. The CDR3 DNA is TGTGCCAGCAGCCCCTTCACAGGGTCCGGAAACACCATATATTTT. The whole variable domain, filled in from reference TRBV7-6 and TRBJ1-3, reads GAGVSQSPRYKVTKRGQDVALRCDPISGHVSLYWYRQALGQGPEFLTYFNYEAQQDKSGLPNDRFSAERPEGSISTLTIQRTEQRDSAMYRCASSPFTGSGNTIYFGEGSWLTVV.

The V and J genes are TRBV2 and TRBJ2-1, with 8 bases fitting TRBD2. The V and J ends lost 6 bases and 5 bases, in that order; junction bases with no gene match: 9. Germline-derived CDR1 and CDR2 are SNHLY and FYNNEI. CDR3 length equals 15 residues. CDR3 in amino acids: CASSRGGTNNNEQFF. In DNA, the CDR3 is TGTGCCAGCAGCCGGGGGGGGACTAATAACAATGAGCAGTTCTTC.

The chain carries TRBV6-5 and TRBJ2-1; maybe TRBD1 (6 bases). Germline V lookup: CDR1 MNHEY, CDR2 SVGAGI. V was trimmed by 6 bases and J by 7 bases, leaving 10 bases between them. The CDR3 contains 12 residues. The CDR3 is CASSRTGNEQFF. CDR3 in DNA: TGTGCCAGCAGCCGAACAGGGAATGAGCAGTTCTTC.